This passage covers 30 T cell receptor beta chains from one sample sequenced in a study of T cells in Graves' hyperthyroidism and ophthalmopathy. RNA transcripts gave rise to amplified TCR beta CDR3 regions. Using the HTBI primer set, a first-round RT-PCR was run on the TCR CDR3. From the multiplex PCR reads, TCRdb called clonotypes with MiXCR, one entry per CDR3 protein. The sample lists more than 100,000 distinct CDR3 sequences, approximately 48% occurring once. The specimen sequenced was blood. These receptors were taken from a man in his forties with Graves' hyperthyroidism.

The chain recombines TRBV19 with TRBJ2-5; D uncertain. The germline V and J ends were trimmed by 5 bases and 11 bases, with 21 bases remaining between them. Germline lookup yields CDR1 LNHDA and CDR2 SQIVND (reference sequence). The CDR3 runs to 14 residues. The CDR3 nucleotides read TGTGCCAGTAGTGCCCAAGTCGATCAGCCCCAGCAGTACTTC. Protein product: CASSAQVDQPQQYF. The whole variable domain, remainder taken from reference TRBV19 and TRBJ2-5, is DGGITQSPKYLFRKEGQNVTLSCEQNLNHDAMYWYRQDPGQGLRLIYYSQIVNDFQKGDIAEGYSVSREKKESFPLTVTSAQKNPTAFYLCASSAQVDQPQQYFGPGTRLLVL.

This clonotype was observed at least ten times. CDR3 nucleotide sequence: TGTGCCAGCAGCTTAGGTATCACGGGGGGCCCCCAGCATTTT. It specifies CASSLGITGGPQHF. V and J are TRBV7-2 and TRBJ1-5; D is perhaps TRBD1 (6 bases). Germline CDR1 reads SGHTA; CDR2 reads FQGNSA. The CDR3 has 14 residues. Trimming removed 1 base at V and 10 bases at J, with 14 bases between.

This clonotype was observed a single time. The genes are TRBV19 and TRBJ2-5, with D possibly TRBD2 on 5 matching bases. The CDR3 is 16 amino acids. Germline CDR1 LNHDA, CDR2 SQIVND (reference sequence). Between the trimmed V and J ends, which lost 5 bases and 5 bases, there was a span of 21 bases. The CDR3 coding sequence is TGTGCCAGTAGTCCGATCGGCGGCAGCGGACGGGAGACCCAGTACTTC. Its protein is CASSPIGGSGRETQYF.

The J gene is TRBJ2-7, the V gene TRBV5-1; 7 bases are a match to TRBD1. The CDR3 is 9 residues long. In germline, CDR1 is SGHRS, CDR2 YFSETQ. CDR3 residues: CASSIRQGV. The CDR3 DNA sequence: TGCGCCAGCAGCATAAGACAGGGAGTC.

This clonotype was picked up one time. An end of the junction does not agree with germline; a read error may underlie this. This rearrangement joins TRBV19 to TRBJ1-5, with 8 bases identical to TRBD1. This CDR3 has 15 amino acids. CDR1 and CDR2 from the germline V gene are LNHDA and SQIVND (reference sequence). The CDR3: CASSTGQGLPVSQQF. In DNA form, the CDR3 reads TGCGCCAGTAGTACCGGACAGGGCCTCCCAGTATCCCAGCAGTTT.

This sequence joins TRBV7-9 and TRBJ2-3; 9 bases are a match to TRBD1. Germline values: CDR1 SEHNR, CDR2 FQNEAQ (reference sequence). Germline trimming cut 5 bases from V and 0 bases from J; bases unmatched to any gene: 6. This CDR3 is built from 16 residues. CDR3 sequence: CASSVGTGISTDTQYF. The CDR3, as DNA: TGTGCCAGCAGCGTCGGGACAGGGATTAGCACAGATACGCAGTATTTT.

Points on this clonotype: The junction differs from germline at one of its ends, possibly a read error. This chain joins TRBV28 and TRBJ2-3; 13 nucleotides line up with TRBD2. The CDR3 runs 17 residues. From germline, CDR1 is MDHEN and CDR2 SYDVKM. The CDR3, as DNA: TGTGCCAGCAGGGGGACTAGCGGGATCGGTGGGACAGATGCGCAGTATTTT. It yields the protein CASRGTSGIGGTDAQYF. Together with reference TRBV28 and TRBJ2-3, the CDR3 gives the full variable domain: DVKVTQSSRYLVKRTGEKVFLECVQDMDHENMFWYRQDPGLGLRLIYFSYDVKMKEKGDIPEGYSVSREKKERFSLILESASTNQTSMYLCASRGTSGIGGTDAQYFGPGTRLTVL.

On this clonotype: The junction differs from germline at one of its ends, possibly a read error. The chain has TRBV20-1 and TRBJ2-6; the D gene could be TRBD1 or TRBD2 (5 bases each). The CDR3 runs to 13 residues. From germline, CDR1 is DFQATT and CDR2 SNEGSKA (reference sequence). Here the CDR3 DNA reads TGCAGTGCAAGAGATCTCGGGGCCAACGTCCAGACTTTC. Encoded protein: CSARDLGANVQTF.

In its sample, this clonotype was seen many times. This chain connects TRBV12-3 or TRBV12-4 to TRBJ2-7; maybe TRBD2 (6 bases). Trimming left V 6 bases short and J 0 bases short, with 12 bases between. The CDR3 sequence is 14 residues long. The chain's CDR3 is CASRLGGGSYEQYF. The CDR3 nucleotides are TGTGCCAGCAGACTGGGGGGAGGCTCCTACGAGCAGTACTTC.

This clonotype was observed at least ten times. V gene TRBV6-7 combines with J gene TRBJ2-7; TRBD2 matches 8 bases. TRBV6-7 is an ORF, with its function uncertain. CDR3 length: 14 amino acids. V trimming: 6 bases; J trimming: 3 bases; junction bases outside the gene matches: 7. For the CDR3, the DNA is TGTGCCAGCAGCTTAGCGGGAACGGGCTACGAGCAGTACTTC. It is translated as CASSLAGTGYEQYF.

This clonotype appeared many times. The rearrangement uses TRBV11-3 and TRBJ1-2; the D is unclear. Trimming took 1 base from V and 7 from J, leaving 13 bases between them. The germline CDR1 and CDR2 sequences are SGHNT and YENEEA. The CDR3 has 14 amino acids. The CDR3 region has the DNA TGTGCCAGCAGCTTAGGCGGACTGAAGGGTGGCTACACCTTC. The encoded protein is CASSLGGLKGGYTF.

This clonotype showed up many times. The chain uses TRBV24-1 and TRBJ1-2; 7 bases fit TRBD1. CDR3 length: 14 amino acids. Per the germline V gene, CDR1 is KGHDR and CDR2 is SFDVKD. V shed 7 bases and J 1 base; nucleotides not matched to a gene: 5. The CDR3 here is CATSPGTVNYGYTF. CDR3 nucleotide sequence: TGTGCCACCAGCCCTGGGACAGTTAACTATGGCTACACCTTC.

Concerning this clonotype: A much larger clone is a single base away; this may be a read error. The rearrangement joins TRBV12-5 to TRBJ2-3; D might be TRBD2 (5 bases). This CDR3 has 12 residues. Germline V CDR1 and CDR2: LGHNT, FRNRAP. Here the CDR3 DNA reads TGTACTAGTGGACCCTCATCGAGTCCGCAGTATTTT. It specifies CTSGPSSSPQYF. Complete variable domain (other parts from reference TRBV12-5 and TRBJ2-3): DARVTQTPRHKVTEMGQEVTMRCQPILGHNTVFWYRQTMMQGLELLAYFRNRAPLDDSGMPKDRFSAEMPDATLATLKIQPSEPRDSAVYFCTSGPSSSPQYFGPGTRLTVL.

The chain has TRBV27 and TRBJ2-2, with D possibly matching TRBD2 (7 bases). CDR1 is MNHEY, CDR2 SMNVEV, per germline (reference sequence). Trimming removed 8 bases from V and 5 bases from J, with 9 bases in between. The CDR3 extends over 12 amino acids. The CDR3, as DNA: TGTGCCAGCGGGAGGGGGACCGGGGAGCTGTTTTTT. Protein product: CASGRGTGELFF.

The chain recombines TRBV7-9 with TRBJ1-2, with 7 bases matching TRBD1. The CDR3 consists of 14 residues. Germline CDR1 SEHNR, CDR2 FQNEAQ (reference sequence). The CDR3 DNA reads as TGTCCCGGCAGCGACCGGGACAGAGATTATGGCTACACCTTC. This translates into CPGSDRDRDYGYTF.

The chain uses TRBV7-2 and TRBJ2-2; D remains unclear. CDR3 size: 13 residues. Trimming pared 1 base from V and 9 bases from J, leaving 9 bases between. Germline V gene lookup returns CDR1 SGHTA and CDR2 FQGNSA. Here the CDR3 reads CASSLEPSRELFF. The CDR3 nucleotides are TGTGCCAGCAGCTTAGAGCCTTCTCGGGAGCTGTTTTTT.

In its sample, this clonotype was seen a few times. The gene calls are TRBV2 and TRBJ1-5, with 8 bases fitting TRBD1. Trimming took 5 bases from V and 4 from J; bases not matched to a gene: 4. CDR1 is SNHLY and CDR2 is FYNNEI in the germline V gene. The length of the CDR3 is 14 residues. CDR3 residues: CASSSRQGNQPQHF. As DNA, the CDR3 is TGTGCCAGCAGTAGTCGACAGGGGAATCAGCCCCAGCATTTT.

Many counts were recorded for this clonotype. A read error may produce the germline difference seen at one junction end. The V call is TRBV20-1, the J call TRBJ2-2, with 8 bases that match TRBD2. In germline, CDR1 is DFQATT, CDR2 SNEGSKA (reference sequence). The CDR3 sequence is 15 residues long. CDR3 sequence (DNA): TGCAGTGCTAGAGGACAGCGGGGGAACACCGGGGAGTTGTTTTTT. Residues: CSARGQRGNTGELFF.

The chain joins TRBV2 to TRBJ1-2; D is ambiguous. The V end lost 2 bases, the J end lost 0 bases, and 1 base lay between the germline ends. CDR1 is SNHLY and CDR2 is FYNNEI in the germline V gene. This CDR3 has 12 amino acids. CDR3 sequence: CASSETNYGYTF. In DNA, the CDR3 is TGTGCCAGCAGTGAAACTAACTATGGCTACACCTTC.

This clonotype has more than one count but fewer than ten. The chain uses TRBV9 and TRBJ2-3; weak D call: TRBD1 (5 bases). Germline V gene data show CDR1 as SGDLS and CDR2 as YYNGEE. Trimming took 0 bases from V and 11 from J, leaving 22 bases between them. The CDR3 loop spans 16 amino acids. The CDR3 region is CASSVEGANTYNEQYF. In DNA form, the CDR3 reads TGTGCCAGCAGCGTAGAAGGGGCTAATACCTACAATGAGCAGTATTTT.

This clonotype was seen repeatedly, ten times or more. This chain joins TRBV2 and TRBJ1-5; a possible D gene is TRBD1 (6 bases). CDR1 and CDR2 (germline): SNHLY, FYNNEI. Trimming left V 6 bases short and J 1 base short, with 13 bases between. The CDR3 contains 15 residues. CDR3 in amino acids: CASRAGDLSNQPQHF. DNA for the CDR3: TGTGCCAGCAGAGCAGGGGATCTAAGCAATCAGCCCCAGCATTTT.

V usage is TRBV7-3 and J usage is TRBJ1-2; 10 bases line up with TRBD1. Germline CDR1 is SGHTA and CDR2 is FQGTGA. CDR3 length: 14 residues. After removal of 4 bases from V and 6 bases from J, the junction contained 5 bases not matched to a gene. The CDR3: CASSWTGGRDGYTF. The CDR3 nucleotides are TGTGCCAGCAGCTGGACAGGGGGAAGAGATGGCTACACCTTC.

The rearrangement uses TRBV7-6 and TRBJ1-1; D unresolved. Germline CDR1 reads SGHVS; CDR2 reads FNYEAQ. CDR3 length: 14 residues. Trimming removed 1 base from V and 4 bases from J, with 10 bases in between. The CDR3 coding sequence is TGTGCCAGCAGCTTAGTGGCAGGCCCCACTGAAGCTTTCTTT. Encoded protein: CASSLVAGPTEAFF.

The rearrangement joins TRBV5-4 to TRBJ1-4; D gene uncertain. The V and J ends lost 4 bases and 5 bases respectively, with 24 bases between them. CDR3 length: 18 residues. Germline V gives CDR1 SGHNT, CDR2 YYREEE (reference sequence). DNA for the CDR3: TGTGCCAGCAGCCAGGAAATAGCGGGAGGCTCCTACAATGAAAAACTGTTTTTT. Protein product: CASSQEIAGGSYNEKLFF.

This chain joins TRBV7-9 and TRBJ2-7, with 9 bases matching TRBD2. Unmatched junction bases numbered 7, after V lost 4 bases and J lost 3 bases. The CDR3 loop spans 15 amino acids. The germline CDR1 and CDR2 sequences are SEHNR and FQNEAQ (reference sequence). CDR3 sequence: CASSSGTSLDYEQYF. The DNA for the CDR3 is TGTGCCAGCAGCTCCGGGACTAGCTTGGACTACGAGCAGTACTTC.

The chain recombines TRBV29-1 with TRBJ1-6; a weak D match, TRBD1 (6 bases). Germline loops: CDR1 SQVTM, CDR2 ANQGSEA. Trimming stripped 6 bases from V and 5 bases from J, with 8 bases between. CDR3 length: 12 residues. The CDR3 spells CSVRTDNSPLHF. The CDR3 nucleotides are TGCAGCGTGAGGACAGATAATTCACCCCTCCACTTT.

The J gene is TRBJ1-4, the V gene TRBV20-1, with 7 bases aligning to TRBD1. The V segment lost 5 bases and the J segment 13 bases; nucleotides outside the gene matches: 13. The V gene's germline CDR1 is DFQATT and CDR2 SNEGSKA (reference sequence). The CDR3 loop spans 13 amino acids. CDR3: CSARSDRASGLFF. The CDR3 nucleotides read TGCAGTGCTCGAAGTGACAGGGCATCCGGACTGTTTTTT.

The table lists this clonotype with many counts. The chain uses TRBV3-1 and TRBJ2-5; D gene uncertain. Looked up from germline, CDR1 is LGHDT and CDR2 is YNNKEL (reference sequence). The CDR3 runs to 14 residues. V lost 1 base and J lost 1, with 7 bases in between. The CDR3 loop is CASSQGLSQETQYF. In nucleotides, the CDR3 is TGTGCCAGCAGCCAAGGATTGAGCCAAGAGACCCAGTACTTC.

This clonotype was detected many times. The chain carries TRBV9 and TRBJ1-1; D is unresolved. V shed 2 bases and J shed 1 base, with 6 bases lying between them. The CDR3 covers 13 residues. Germline CDR1 is SGDLS and CDR2 is YYNGEE. The CDR3 region has the DNA TGTGCCAGCAGCGTTAGAGGGAACACTGAAGCTTTCTTT. Protein: CASSVRGNTEAFF.

A word on this clonotype: This is likely a read error, given that the CDR3 carries no conserved phenylalanine or tryptophan at its end. The chain has TRBV5-1 and TRBJ2-6; D is unclear. Germline V gene sequence: CDR1 SGHRS, CDR2 YFSETQ. CDR3 length equals 16 residues. V was trimmed by 0 bases and J by 0 bases, leaving 7 bases between them. The chain's CDR3 is CASSLGGSSGANVLTI. The CDR3 DNA sequence: TGCGCCAGCAGCTTGGGCGGCAGCTCTGGGGCCAACGTCCTGACTATC.